This entry concerns a single TCR beta chain. Its matching antigen is unknown. TCRdb re-called the PCR reads via MiXCR. The sample lists around 22,000 clones, 9.5% to 13% seen once, with 25% to 35% in the top ten. Patients underwent thyroid surgery, and none had received any treatment before it. Germline CDR1 and CDR2: SGHTA and FQGTGA. J lost 5 bases, V lost 3 bases, and 6 bases had no gene match. This CDR3 contains 16 residues. This sample was taken from a study of metastatic and nonmetastatic thyroid tumors. On the study more broadly: Repertoires were compared across blood and tumor or nodule tissue from malignant and benign thyroid patients. Study-level findings and limits: Compared with benign nodules, malignant thyroid tumors were reported to have significantly higher TCR beta diversity in both blood and tumor.

This receptor was taken from a female donor with papillary thyroid cancer or a benign thyroid nodule (not recorded which). Some clones in this sample may be carry-over from other donors' samples. Sequenced sample: blood. The rearrangement links TRBV7-3 to TRBJ2-1; the match to TRBD2 covers 11 bases. CDR3 loop: CASSFTSGSSNNEQFF. CDR3 in DNA: TGTGCCAGCAGCTTTACTAGCGGGAGTTCAAACAATGAGCAGTTCTTC. Drawing the rest from reference TRBV7-3 and TRBJ2-1, the complete variable domain is GAGVSQTPSNKVTEKGKYVELRCDPISGHTALYWYRQSLGQGPEFLIYFQGTGAADDSGLPNDRFFAVRPEGSVSTLKIQRTERGDSAVYLCASSFTSGSSNNEQFFGPGTRLTVL.